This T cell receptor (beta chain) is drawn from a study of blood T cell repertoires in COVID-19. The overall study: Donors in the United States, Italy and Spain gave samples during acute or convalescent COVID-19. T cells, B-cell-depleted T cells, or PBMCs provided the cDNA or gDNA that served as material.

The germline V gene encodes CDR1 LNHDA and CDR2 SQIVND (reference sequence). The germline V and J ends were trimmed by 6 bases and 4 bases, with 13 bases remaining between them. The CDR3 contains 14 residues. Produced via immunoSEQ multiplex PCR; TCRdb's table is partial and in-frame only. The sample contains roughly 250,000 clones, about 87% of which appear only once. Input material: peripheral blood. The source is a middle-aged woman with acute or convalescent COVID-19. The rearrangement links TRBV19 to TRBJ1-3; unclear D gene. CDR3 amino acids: CASRPPQSGNTIYF. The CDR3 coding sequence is TGTGCCAGTAGACCTCCACAGTCGGGAAACACCATATATTTT.